This TCR beta chain was retrieved from a study of blood T cell repertoires in COVID-19. In the study overall: Spain, Italy and the United States supplied samples that represented acute and convalescent COVID-19. PBMCs, B-cell-depleted T cells, or T cells were the source of the cDNA or gDNA that made up the material.

Original handling: Estimation of nucleated cell counts was performed using reference gene primer amplification. Some clones are missing from TCRdb's copy, which holds only in-frame ones; the method was immunoSEQ multiplex PCR. V and J calls and clone size are those listed in that table; D and trimming were worked out from the DNA. The sample holds about 160,000 clones; about 93% are singletons and the top ten take roughly 4.5%. This CDR3 has 15 amino acids. The germline V gene has CDR1 SGDLS and CDR2 YYNGEE. V lost 2 bases, J lost 0 bases, and 11 bases lay in between. The sequencing input was peripheral blood. This receptor was identified in a woman in her 50s with acute or convalescent COVID-19. The chain joins TRBV9 to TRBJ1-2; D possibly corresponds to TRBD1 (5 bases). In DNA form, the CDR3 reads TGTGCCAGCAGCGTGGGGCCAGCGTCTAACTATGGCTACACCTTC. This gives the protein CASSVGPASNYGYTF.